The sequence of this T cell receptor beta chain was determined in a study of T cell responses to AZD1222 COVID-19 vaccine. Study-level results: Seropositive at baseline were only a handful of AZD1222 recipients.

Concerning this clone: The antigen is unknown.

Data came from immunoSEQ multiplex PCR; TCRdb stores just in-frame clones and leaves some out. The sample consists of approximately 180,000 clones, more than 75% of them appearing once. The CDR3 runs to 18 residues. The V gene is TRBV21-1, the J gene TRBJ2-1; the DNA was not compared with TRBD2, the D call given in the table. TRBV21-1 is recorded as a pseudogene. The receptor was isolated from an adult who received the AZD1222 COVID-19 vaccine. The sequences come from peripheral blood, collected 28 days after the second AZD1222 dose. The CDR3 nucleotides read TGTGCCAGCAGCAAAGCGCTTGGGGCTAGCGGGAGGTACAATGAGCAGTTCTTC. This codes for CASSKALGASGRYNEQFF.